Listed here are 26 T cell receptor beta chains from one sample, sequenced in a study of PD-L1 blockade in urothelial cancer. The sample's time point: peripheral blood 6 weeks after treatment start. Clones were sequenced by immunoSEQ multiplex PCR, and TCRdb holds only the in-frame ones, with some missing. The table includes some 75,000 clones, approximately 90% detected once. The sample in question was PBMCs, obtained around atezolizumab (anti-PD-L1) treatment. Receptors were obtained from a woman aged 80 or older with urothelial cancer.

This chain links TRBV28 with TRBJ2-7; maybe TRBD1 (6 bases). The CDR3 is made up of 16 amino acids. Trimming cost V 6 bases and J 7 bases, with 25 bases left between them. Per the germline V gene, CDR1 is MDHEN and CDR2 is SYDVKM. The CDR3 DNA follows: TGTGCCAGCAGCACACCCTCACTGACAGGAGCTAGGGAGCAGTACTTC. Its translation: CASSTPSLTGAREQYF.

This rearrangement joins TRBV5-1 to TRBJ1-4; weak D call: TRBD1 (5 bases). V lost 0 bases and J lost 0, with 21 bases in between. The CDR3 has 20 residues. Germline V lookup: CDR1 SGHRS, CDR2 YFSETQ. CDR3 sequence (DNA): TGCGCCAGCAGCTTGGCTACGGGCTTCACCCGGGGGACAACTAATGAAAAACTGTTTTTT. It yields the protein CASSLATGFTRGTTNEKLFF.

The chain recombines TRBV28 with TRBJ2-7, with 13 bases fitting TRBD2. CDR3 size: 17 residues. Unmatched junction bases numbered 7, after V lost 5 bases and J lost 0 bases. Germline lookup yields CDR1 MDHEN and CDR2 SYDVKM. CDR3 nucleotide sequence: TGTGCCAGCAGTGGACTAGCGGGAGCGATGGGCTCCTACGAGCAGTACTTC. Protein: CASSGLAGAMGSYEQYF.

The J gene is TRBJ2-7, the V gene TRBV5-4, with D maybe TRBD2 (5 bases). V lost 3 bases, J lost 4 bases, and 11 bases lay in between. This CDR3 contains 13 residues. Germline CDR1 and CDR2: SGHNT and YYREEE (reference sequence). The CDR3 protein is CASSSAGLYEQYF. In nucleotides, the CDR3 is TGTGCCAGCAGCTCGGCGGGTTTGTACGAGCAGTACTTC.

The rearrangement uses TRBV14 and TRBJ1-3; tentatively, D is TRBD1 (5 bases). The CDR3 spans 17 residues. The germline V and J ends were trimmed by 3 bases and 3 bases, with 18 bases remaining between them. Germline lookup yields CDR1 SGHDN and CDR2 FVKESK. The CDR3 protein is CASSQHGGVSSGNTIYF. The DNA of the CDR3 is TGTGCCAGCAGCCAGCACGGGGGGGTGAGTAGTGGAAACACCATATATTTT.

The rearrangement uses TRBV6-1 and TRBJ2-7, with 8 bases lining up with TRBD2. Losses at the gene ends were 5 bases for V and 2 bases for J; bases not matched to a gene: 5. The germline gives CDR1 MNHNS, CDR2 SASEGT. The CDR3 sequence is 14 residues long. CDR3 region: CASSPRGGAYEQYF. CDR3 nucleotides: TGTGCCAGCAGTCCCCGGGGGGGCGCCTACGAGCAGTACTTC.

The rearrangement joins TRBV12-2 to TRBJ1-2; TRBD1, the table's D call, lacks a check against the DNA. TRBV12-2 is a documented pseudogene. The CDR3 extends over 17 amino acids. The CDR3 region is CASRPDRLLSVDYGYTF. In nucleotides, the CDR3 is TGTGCAAGTCGCCCGGACAGGTTGCTAAGTGTAGACTATGGCTACACCTTC.

V and J are TRBV2 and TRBJ1-2; 9 bases align to TRBD1. J gave up 8 bases and V 5 bases, and 12 bases lay outside the gene matches. This CDR3 has 15 residues. CDR1 SNHLY and CDR2 FYNNEI come from the germline V gene. The CDR3 region has the DNA TGTGCCAGCAGTCCTCAAACAGGGGGCGCGGTAGGCTACACCTTC. Translating it yields CASSPQTGGAVGYTF. The variable domain in full, with the rest retrieved from reference TRBV2 and TRBJ1-2, is EPEVTQTPSHQVTQMGQEVILRCVPISNHLYFYWYRQILGQKVEFLVSFYNNEISEKSEIFDDQFSVERPDGSNFTLKIRSTKLEDSAMYFCASSPQTGGAVGYTFGSGTRLTVV.

The chain couples TRBV6-6 to TRBJ1-1, with D unclear. V lost 5 bases, J lost 8 bases, and 15 bases lay in between. Germline CDR1 MNHNY, CDR2 SVGAGI (reference sequence). CDR3 length: 13 amino acids. CDR3 amino acids: CASSPQEAGEAFF. Written as DNA, the CDR3 is TGTGCCAGCAGTCCCCAAGAGGCCGGGGAAGCTTTCTTT.

This clone has only one observation. The chain carries TRBV4-1 and TRBJ2-7, with a possible D match to TRBD1 (6 bases). The CDR3 contains 16 residues. Germline V lookup: CDR1 MGHRA, CDR2 YSYEKL. V dropped 0 bases and J dropped 3 bases, with 15 bases sitting between them. CDR3 DNA: TGCGCCAGCAGCCAAGAGGGGGCGGCCCGGGGCTACGAGCAGTACTTC. It encodes CASSQEGAARGYEQYF.

The chain is built from TRBV19 and TRBJ1-5; 8 nucleotides agree with TRBD1. Germline CDR1 LNHDA, CDR2 SQIVND (reference sequence). V lost 6 bases, J lost 0 bases, and 7 bases stayed unmatched. This CDR3 is 16 amino acids long. The CDR3 here is CASSRTGSDSNQPQHF. CDR3 in DNA: TGTGCCAGTAGCAGGACAGGGTCTGATAGCAATCAGCCCCAGCATTTT.

The V gene is TRBV2, the J gene TRBJ2-7, with 8 bases aligning to TRBD1. This CDR3 contains 15 residues. Germline lookup yields CDR1 SNHLY and CDR2 FYNNEI. The ends lost 6 bases at V and 5 bases at J; junction bases unmatched: 12. The DNA for the CDR3 is TGTGCCAGCAGCCCTACCGGGACAGGCTTCGACGAGCAGTACTTC. It encodes CASSPTGTGFDEQYF.

The rearrangement uses TRBV7-9 and TRBJ1-3; a possible D gene is TRBD1 (5 bases). Germline V CDR1 and CDR2: SEHNR, FQNEAQ (reference sequence). CDR3 length: 14 residues. Trimming cost V 5 bases and J 7 bases, with 15 bases left between them. CDR3 in amino acids: CASSGGGAGNTIYF. The CDR3 region has the DNA TGTGCCAGCAGCGGGGGAGGAGCGGGGAACACCATATATTTT.

This chain uses TRBV19 with TRBJ1-2, with 7 bases aligning to TRBD1. In germline, CDR1 is LNHDA, CDR2 SQIVND (reference sequence). V trimming: 4 bases; J trimming: 4 bases; junction bases outside the gene matches: 9. The CDR3 is made up of 15 amino acids. Here the CDR3 DNA reads TGTGCCAGTAGTACACCACAGGGGCCCTTCTATGGCTACACCTTC. It encodes CASSTPQGPFYGYTF.

The V and J genes are TRBV2 and TRBJ1-5; tentative D call: TRBD1 (6 bases). The V gene lost 6 bases and the J gene lost 3 bases, with 15 bases spanning the gap. Looked up from germline, CDR1 is SNHLY and CDR2 is FYNNEI. The CDR3 totals 15 residues. CDR3 amino acids: CASRESTGFNQPQHF. DNA of the CDR3: TGTGCCAGCAGAGAATCGACAGGTTTCAATCAGCCCCAGCATTTT.

This chain uses TRBV9 with TRBJ2-3; 11 positions agree with TRBD2. J lost 1 base, V lost 4 bases, and 2 bases had no gene match. Germline V lookup: CDR1 SGDLS, CDR2 YYNGEE. There are 15 residues in the CDR3. CDR3 DNA: TGTGCCAGCAGCCTAGCGGGAGGTGGCACAGATACGCAGTATTTT. Translated: CASSLAGGGTDTQYF.

The chain has TRBV27 and TRBJ2-3; D is possibly TRBD1 (6 bases). The CDR3 runs to 12 residues. V was clipped by 7 bases and J by 8 bases, with 13 bases between them. Per the germline V gene, CDR1 is MNHEY and CDR2 is SMNVEV (reference sequence). Here the CDR3 DNA reads TGTGCCAGCACTCAATCCAGGGGTACGCAGTATTTT. Protein sequence: CASTQSRGTQYF.

This rearrangement joins TRBV19 to TRBJ2-7; 9 positions match TRBD1. This CDR3 has 17 amino acids. Per the germline V gene, CDR1 is LNHDA and CDR2 is SQIVND (reference sequence). V gave up 4 bases and J gave up 4 bases; unmatched junction bases: 14. This chain's CDR3 is CASSTRARTGEGYEQYF. As DNA, the CDR3 is TGTGCCAGTAGTACCAGGGCCCGGACAGGGGAAGGGTACGAGCAGTACTTC.

The rearrangement joins TRBV5-1 to TRBJ2-5; maybe TRBD1 (7 bases). V was clipped by 4 bases and J by 4 bases, with 20 bases between them. There are 16 residues in the CDR3. CDR1 SGHRS and CDR2 YFSETQ come from the germline V gene. DNA of the CDR3: TGCGCCAGCAGCCCCCTACCGAGACAGGGAGGAGAGACCCAGTACTTC. Amino acid sequence: CASSPLPRQGGETQYF. Supplemented by reference TRBV5-1 and TRBJ2-5, the full variable domain reads KAGVTQTPRYLIKTRGQQVTLSCSPISGHRSVSWYQQTPGQGLQFLFEYFSETQRNKGNFPGRFSGRQFSNSRSEMNVSTLELGDSALYLCASSPLPRQGGETQYFGPGTRLLVL.

The chain uses TRBV4-2 and TRBJ1-1; perhaps TRBD1 as D (5 bases). V was pared by 4 bases and J by 5 bases, with 20 bases between. This CDR3 is built from 16 residues. The V gene's germline CDR1 is LGHNA and CDR2 YNFKEQ. The CDR3 region is CASSPGAGWGGTEAFF. The CDR3 DNA reads TGTGCCAGCAGCCCTGGGGCAGGGTGGGGGGGAACTGAAGCTTTCTTT.

This chain joins TRBV2 and TRBJ1-1; weak D call: TRBD1 (6 bases). The germline gives CDR1 SNHLY, CDR2 FYNNEI. CDR3 length: 12 residues. Trimming shortened V by 5 bases and J by 5 bases, and 9 bases separated the two germline ends. CDR3 bases: TGTGCCAGCAGTACGGGACAAACTGAAGCTTTCTTT. Translating gives CASSTGQTEAFF.

This rearrangement joins TRBV29-1 to TRBJ2-3; D is possibly TRBD2 (6 bases). Trimming removed 2 bases from V and 3 bases from J, with 15 bases in between. Germline lookup yields CDR1 SQVTM and CDR2 ANQGSEA. The CDR3 has 15 amino acids. The CDR3 DNA follows: TGCAGCGTTGAACCCCGACTAGAAGTAACAGATACGCAGTATTTT. This gives the protein CSVEPRLEVTDTQYF.

This chain uses TRBV6-6 with TRBJ2-5; TRBD1 might be the D (5 bases). Trimming removed 7 bases at V and 0 bases at J, with 9 bases between. This CDR3 spans 13 amino acids. CDR1 is MNHNY and CDR2 is SVGAGI in the germline V gene (reference sequence). The CDR3 DNA reads as TGTGCCAGCAAGGGCAGGGACCAAGAGACCCAGTACTTC. Protein product: CASKGRDQETQYF.

The rearrangement uses TRBV5-4 and TRBJ2-1, with D maybe TRBD2 (6 bases). The CDR3 contains 15 residues. Germline V gene data show CDR1 as SGHNT and CDR2 as YYREEE (reference sequence). Trimming shortened V by 4 bases and J by 8 bases, and 19 bases separated the two germline ends. The CDR3 nucleotides are TGTGCCAGCAGCCGTTTGGGGGGACCCGGGGATGAGCAGTTCTTC. This gives the protein CASSRLGGPGDEQFF.

The chain recombines TRBV28 with TRBJ2-5; 11 nucleotides line up with TRBD2. This CDR3 region has 16 residues. Trimming took 4 bases from V and 4 from J; bases not matched to a gene: 8. Looked up from germline, CDR1 is MDHEN and CDR2 is SYDVKM. The CDR3 DNA sequence: TGTGCCAGCAGTTCCCCCGGCCTAGCGGGAGGAGAGACCCAGTACTTC. It specifies CASSSPGLAGGETQYF.

The chain combines TRBV18 with TRBJ1-2, with 8 bases matching TRBD1. Trimming removed 2 bases from V and 8 bases from J; junction bases left unmatched: 4. Germline CDR1 reads KGHSH; CDR2 reads LQKENI. The CDR3 length is 13 residues. The CDR3 loop is CASSPSQGEGYTF. The CDR3 DNA reads as TGTGCCAGCTCACCATCACAGGGGGAAGGCTACACCTTC. The variable domain in full, completed from reference TRBV18 and TRBJ1-2, reads NAGVMQNPRHLVRRRGQEARLRCSPMKGHSHVYWYRQLPEEGLKFMVYLQKENIIDESGMPKERFSAEFPKEGPSILRIQQVVRGDSAAYFCASSPSQGEGYTFGSGTRLTVV.